A single sample is the source of the 26 T cell receptor beta chains below, sequenced in a study of blood T cell repertoires in COVID-19. Produced via immunoSEQ multiplex PCR; TCRdb's table is partial and in-frame only. Among tens of thousands of clones listed, 88% were seen once. The sample taken for sequencing was peripheral blood. All receptors derive from a woman in her sixties with acute or convalescent COVID-19.

The chain has TRBV18 and TRBJ2-6; perhaps TRBD1 as D (5 bases). Germline values: CDR1 KGHSH, CDR2 LQKENI. This CDR3 is 16 amino acids long. V lost 3 bases to trimming and J lost 0 bases, with 9 bases between them. This chain's CDR3 is CASSPTRASGANVLTF. CDR3 coding DNA: TGTGCCAGCTCACCGACCAGGGCCTCTGGGGCCAACGTCCTGACTTTC.

The chain combines TRBV27 with TRBJ2-1; no clear D. CDR1 is MNHEY and CDR2 is SMNVEV in the germline V gene (reference sequence). Trimming removed 0 bases from V and 9 bases from J, with 12 bases in between. The CDR3 is 14 amino acids. As DNA, the CDR3 is TGTGCCAGCAGTTTATCCTCTCTCCCGGTTGAGCAGTTCTTC. Translated, it gives CASSLSSLPVEQFF.

The genes are TRBV9 and TRBJ1-4; D is undetermined. Germline loops: CDR1 SGDLS, CDR2 YYNGEE. This CDR3 has 16 residues. Trimming stripped 4 bases from V and 8 bases from J, with 21 bases between. The CDR3, as DNA: TGTGCCAGCAGCTCGGGGATCGCAGCTTTCGGGGAAAAACTGTTTTTT. Protein product: CASSSGIAAFGEKLFF. The full variable domain, with the rest looked up from reference TRBV9 and TRBJ1-4, is DSGVTQTPKHLITATGQRVTLRCSPRSGDLSVYWYQQSLDQGLQFLIQYYNGEERAKGNILERFSAQQFPDLHSELNLSSLELGDSALYFCASSSGIAAFGEKLFFGSGTQLSVL.

The chain joins TRBV20-1 to TRBJ1-1, with D maybe TRBD1 (6 bases). The CDR3 runs 11 residues. CDR1 is DFQATT, CDR2 SNEGSKA, per germline (reference sequence). Trimming took off 3 bases at V and 11 bases at J, with 13 bases between the two ends. The CDR3 loop is CSASRTGFAFF. CDR3 nucleotides: TGCAGTGCTAGCCGAACAGGGTTTGCTTTCTTT.

J is TRBJ1-5 and V is TRBV5-1, with D uncertain. The CDR3 covers 13 residues. CDR1 SGHRS and CDR2 YFSETQ come from the germline V gene. Trimming took 1 base from V and 1 from J, leaving 3 bases between them. CDR3 loop: CASSLLSNQPQHF. CDR3 sequence (DNA): TGCGCCAGCAGCTTGCTGAGCAATCAGCCCCAGCATTTT.

The chain recombines TRBV12-3 or TRBV12-4 with TRBJ1-1; D remains unclear. The CDR3 spans 13 residues. The V end was cut by 6 bases, the J end by 3 bases, with 11 bases between. For the CDR3, the DNA is TGTGCCAGCAGCCCCGGCCGGGACACTGAAGCTTTCTTT. Protein sequence: CASSPGRDTEAFF.

On this clone itself: Within the sample, other DNA sequences also encode this same CDR3. The chain is built from TRBV30 and TRBJ1-1, with D maybe TRBD1 (6 bases). The germline CDR1 and CDR2 sequences are GTSNPN and SVGIG (reference sequence). This CDR3 is built from 17 residues. Trimming cost V 0 bases and J 0 bases, with 17 bases left between them. The CDR3 loop reads CAWSVRGGRGMNTEAFF. DNA for the CDR3: TGTGCCTGGAGTGTAAGGGGGGGCAGAGGCATGAACACTGAAGCTTTCTTT.

DNA for the CDR3: TGCGCCAGCTTTCCCGCCTTCCCAGGCGATACGCAGTATTTT. Encoded protein: CASFPAFPGDTQYF. This chain connects TRBV5-1 to TRBJ2-3, with D uncertain. V lost 7 bases, J lost 6 bases, and 18 bases lay in between. This CDR3 spans 14 amino acids. Germline CDR1 is SGHRS and CDR2 is YFSETQ.

The chain's CDR3 is CASSLGGTGSGNTIYF. CDR3 nucleotides: TGCGCCAGCAGCTTGGGAGGGACAGGATCTGGAAACACCATATATTTT. This chain joins TRBV5-1 and TRBJ1-3; 8 nucleotides align to TRBD1. In germline, CDR1 is SGHRS, CDR2 YFSETQ. The CDR3 is 16 amino acids. The V segment lost 0 bases and the J segment 1 base; nucleotides outside the gene matches: 3.

The CDR3 loop is CAWKAGAGNTIYF. CDR3 DNA sequence: TGTGCCTGGAAGGCAGGGGCGGGAAACACCATATATTTT. V gene TRBV30 combines with J gene TRBJ1-3, with D perhaps TRBD1 (6 bases). This CDR3 is built from 13 residues. Germline V gene lookup returns CDR1 GTSNPN and CDR2 SVGIG (reference sequence). Trimming removed 4 bases from V and 4 bases from J, with 11 bases in between.

The CDR3 loop reads CASSPQGLTYEQYV. CDR3 DNA: TGTGCCAGCAGCCCCCAGGGGCTTACCTACGAGCAGTACGTC. This chain connects TRBV5-6 to TRBJ2-7, with D perhaps TRBD1 (6 bases). CDR3 length: 14 amino acids. V lost 4 bases and J 2 bases, leaving 13 bases between the germline ends. CDR1 SGHDT and CDR2 YYEEEE come from the germline V gene.

The rearrangement links TRBV6-5 to TRBJ2-7; tentative D call: TRBD2 (5 bases). The V end lost 6 bases, the J end lost 2 bases, and 14 bases lay between the germline ends. The length of the CDR3 is 14 residues. CDR1 MNHEY and CDR2 SVGAGI come from the germline V gene. CDR3 amino acids: CASSVDGGPYEQYV. The CDR3 bases are TGTGCCAGCAGCGTAGACGGCGGGCCCTACGAGCAGTACGTC.

This clone has only one observation. This chain links TRBV30 with TRBJ2-7; 9 nucleotides match TRBD1. The V segment lost 2 bases and the J segment 8 bases; nucleotides outside the gene matches: 10. The CDR3 sequence is 14 residues long. The germline V gene has CDR1 GTSNPN and CDR2 SVGIG (reference sequence). The DNA for the CDR3 is TGTGCCTGGAGTACCAAAGGACAGGGGACAAAGCAGTACGTC. Protein product: CAWSTKGQGTKQYV.

The chain combines TRBV19 with TRBJ1-6; tentative D call: TRBD1 (5 bases). V was pared by 2 bases and J by 7 bases, with 6 bases between. This CDR3 region has 13 residues. Germline V lookup: CDR1 LNHDA, CDR2 SQIVND (reference sequence). The CDR3 protein is CASSIRQNSPLHF. The CDR3 DNA reads TGTGCCAGTAGTATACGACAGAATTCACCCCTCCACTTT. Full variable domain (rest looked up from reference TRBV19 and TRBJ1-6): DGGITQSPKYLFRKEGQNVTLSCEQNLNHDAMYWYRQDPGQGLRLIYYSQIVNDFQKGDIAEGYSVSREKKESFPLTVTSAQKNPTAFYLCASSIRQNSPLHFGNGTRLTVT.

The chain uses TRBV6-5 and TRBJ1-1; a weak D match, TRBD1 (5 bases). Germline loops: CDR1 MNHEY, CDR2 SVGAGI. This CDR3 spans 14 amino acids. Trimming cost V 2 bases and J 6 bases, with 13 bases left between them. CDR3 sequence (DNA): TGTGCCAGCAGTTACGCAGGGTCCCCCCCTGAAGCTTTCTTT. Translating gives CASSYAGSPPEAFF.

The V and J genes are TRBV19 and TRBJ1-4, with D possibly matching TRBD1 (5 bases). Deletions cut 4 bases from V and 4 bases from J, with 13 bases between. The CDR3 runs 15 residues. In germline, CDR1 is LNHDA, CDR2 SQIVND (reference sequence). The DNA of the CDR3 is TGTGCCAGTAGTAGAGGTCGGACAAGTAATGAAAAACTGTTTTTT. This translates into CASSRGRTSNEKLFF.

The chain carries TRBV28 and TRBJ1-2, with 9 bases fitting TRBD1. The CDR3 contains 13 residues. The germline gives CDR1 MDHEN, CDR2 SYDVKM. The ends lost 5 bases at V and 8 bases at J; junction bases unmatched: 6. The CDR3 DNA sequence: TGTGCCAGCAGTACCGGGACAGGGACCGGCTACACCTTC. Translation: CASSTGTGTGYTF.

This clone has just one count. This chain links TRBV7-9 with TRBJ1-6, with 7 positions matching TRBD1. V was pared by 5 bases and J by 5 bases, with 3 bases of the junction left unmatched. The V gene's germline CDR1 is SEHNR and CDR2 FQNEAQ (reference sequence). The length of the CDR3 is 14 residues. The CDR3 nucleotides are TGTGCCAGCAGCAACGACAGGGATAATTCACCCCTCCACTTT. Protein product: CASSNDRDNSPLHF.

The chain recombines TRBV5-1 with TRBJ2-2; the D is unclear. The CDR3 sequence is 15 residues long. CDR1 and CDR2 from the germline V gene are SGHRS and YFSETQ. V was clipped by 7 bases and J by 4 bases, with 17 bases between them. The CDR3 sequence is CASAASVDSTGELFF. In DNA form, the CDR3 reads TGCGCCAGCGCGGCATCGGTGGATAGCACCGGGGAGCTGTTTTTT.

The gene calls are TRBV7-9 and TRBJ1-1, with a tentative D call TRBD1 (5 bases). V dropped 7 bases and J dropped 6 bases, with 9 bases sitting between them. CDR1 is SEHNR and CDR2 is FQNEAQ in the germline V gene (reference sequence). The CDR3 is 11 amino acids. DNA of the CDR3: TGTGCCAGCAAACGGGGGGCTGAAGCTTTCTTT. Residues: CASKRGAEAFF. Full variable domain (rest looked up from reference TRBV7-9 and TRBJ1-1): DTGVSQNPRHKITKRGQNVTFRCDPISEHNRLYWYRQTLGQGPEFLTYFQNEAQLEKSRLLSDRFSAERPKGSFSTLEIQRTEQGDSAMYLCASKRGAEAFFGQGTRLTVV.

CDR3 in amino acids: CASSPPTGGTGELFF. The CDR3 nucleotides read TGTGCCAGCTCACCACCGACAGGAGGCACCGGGGAGCTGTTTTTT. The chain is built from TRBV18 and TRBJ2-2; tentative D call: TRBD1 (6 bases). V was shortened by 0 bases and J by 4 bases, with 9 bases between the two germline ends. Per germline, CDR1 KGHSH and CDR2 LQKENI. The length of the CDR3 is 15 residues.

The chain links TRBV30 to TRBJ2-3, with D possibly being TRBD2 (7 bases). Germline V gene lookup returns CDR1 GTSNPN and CDR2 SVGIG (reference sequence). This CDR3 spans 13 amino acids. The CDR3 nucleotides are TGTGCGTGGGGGCGGGGGCAAGGCGATACGCAGTATTTT. Amino acids: CAWGRGQGDTQYF.

The chain employs TRBV5-4 and TRBJ1-2, with TRBD1 matching over 7 bases. Losses at the gene ends were 4 bases for V and 3 bases for J; bases not matched to a gene: 12. The CDR3 spans 16 residues. Germline V gene sequence: CDR1 SGHNT, CDR2 YYREEE (reference sequence). CDR3 loop: CASSPDRAPVYYGYTF. CDR3 bases: TGTGCCAGCAGCCCCGACAGGGCACCAGTCTACTATGGCTACACCTTC.

The rearrangement links TRBV5-5 to TRBJ2-5, with D possibly being TRBD2 (6 bases). V lost 6 bases to trimming and J lost 2 bases, with 14 bases between them. The CDR3 length is 14 residues. Per germline, CDR1 SGHKS and CDR2 YYEKEE (reference sequence). The CDR3 nucleotides read TGTGCCAGCAACGTCCGGGACTCACAAGAGACCCAGTACTTC. Translated: CASNVRDSQETQYF.

The J gene is TRBJ2-4, the V gene TRBV27; D perhaps matches TRBD2 (6 bases). V was trimmed by 7 bases and J by 7 bases, leaving 23 bases between them. Germline V CDR1 and CDR2: MNHEY, SMNVEV (reference sequence). The CDR3 spans 16 residues. The DNA of the CDR3 is TGTGCCAGCACCTCTCTCCCTGGGATCCTAGCGAACATTCAGTACTTC. It is translated as CASTSLPGILANIQYF.

The chain links TRBV29-1 to TRBJ2-3; TRBD1 matches at 9 bases. In germline, CDR1 is SQVTM, CDR2 ANQGSEA. The junction had 2 bases not matched to a gene; V was cut back by 6 bases and J by 1 base. The CDR3 is 13 residues long. DNA for the CDR3: TGCAGCGTCCGACAGGGGGGCACAGATACGCAGTATTTT. This sequence encodes CSVRQGGTDTQYF.